These 16 T cell receptor beta chains were sequenced from one sample in a study of T cell responses to AZD1222 COVID-19 vaccine. Clones were sequenced by immunoSEQ multiplex PCR, and TCRdb holds only the in-frame ones, with some missing. The data show 100,000 or so clones, about 90% seen once. Sample: peripheral blood, taken on day 0 of AZD1222 vaccination. The receptors originated from an adult in good health.

The rearrangement joins TRBV18 to TRBJ2-5, with a tentative D call TRBD1 (7 bases). The CDR3 spans 16 residues. V was clipped by 0 bases and J by 3 bases, with 14 bases between them. Germline V gives CDR1 KGHSH, CDR2 LQKENI. The CDR3 nucleotides read TGTGCCAGCTCACCACCAGTTCTCAGGGGGGAAGAGACCCAGTACTTC. Translating gives CASSPPVLRGEETQYF.

The V and J genes are TRBV19 and TRBJ2-7; D perhaps matches TRBD2 (6 bases). V lost 5 bases and J 2 bases, leaving 13 bases between the germline ends. The CDR3 is 14 amino acids. The V gene's germline CDR1 is LNHDA and CDR2 SQIVND (reference sequence). CDR3 coding DNA: TGTGCCAGTAGTCCCCGGGGAGGAGCCTACGAGCAGTACTTC. This codes for CASSPRGGAYEQYF.

The chain employs TRBV29-1 and TRBJ2-1; 7 nucleotides match TRBD1. Trimming took 0 bases from V and 1 from J; bases not matched to a gene: 3. CDR1 is SQVTM, CDR2 ANQGSEA, per germline. This CDR3 contains 15 residues. The CDR3 loop is CSVEDRGQSYNEQFF. The CDR3 coding sequence is TGCAGCGTTGAAGATCGGGGACAGTCCTACAATGAGCAGTTCTTC.

The V gene is TRBV29-1, the J gene TRBJ1-1; TRBD1 might be the D (5 bases). Per germline, CDR1 SQVTM and CDR2 ANQGSEA. With 3 bases removed from V and 7 bases from J, the gap between germline ends came to 15 bases. The CDR3 is made up of 13 amino acids. CDR3 sequence (DNA): TGCAGCGTTGAGATTGGGGGAGGCAGTGAAGCTTTCTTT. It encodes CSVEIGGGSEAFF.

The chain is built from TRBV6-5 and TRBJ2-1; 10 bases are a match to TRBD2. The CDR3 is made up of 15 amino acids. Germline V lookup: CDR1 MNHEY, CDR2 SVGAGI. After removal of 5 bases from V and 8 bases from J, the junction contained 9 bases not matched to a gene. The DNA of the CDR3 is TGTGCCAGCAGTCCCCAAGCGGGAGGGCCCTATGAGCAGTTCTTC. Protein sequence: CASSPQAGGPYEQFF.

This clone has just a few counts. This rearrangement joins TRBV11-2 to TRBJ1-2; the match to TRBD1 covers 7 bases. This CDR3 has 15 residues. CDR1 and CDR2 from the germline V gene are SGHAT and FQNNGV. Trimming took 0 bases from V and 3 from J; bases not matched to a gene: 4. The CDR3 sequence is CASSLDSQGDYGYTF. In nucleotides, the CDR3 is TGTGCCAGCAGCTTAGATAGCCAGGGGGACTATGGCTACACCTTC.

The V and J genes are TRBV5-1 and TRBJ2-2, with D possibly TRBD1 on 6 matching bases. This CDR3 contains 16 residues. The germline V and J ends were trimmed by 0 bases and 0 bases, with 9 bases remaining between them. Looked up from germline, CDR1 is SGHRS and CDR2 is YFSETQ. CDR3 sequence reads: CASSLGGTSNTGELFF. CDR3 DNA: TGCGCCAGCAGCTTGGGGGGGACATCGAACACCGGGGAGCTGTTTTTT. Complete variable domain (other parts from reference TRBV5-1 and TRBJ2-2): KAGVTQTPRYLIKTRGQQVTLSCSPISGHRSVSWYQQTPGQGLQFLFEYFSETQRNKGNFPGRFSGRQFSNSRSEMNVSTLELGDSALYLCASSLGGTSNTGELFFGEGSRLTVL.

The rearrangement joins TRBV27 to TRBJ2-2; no firm D call. V shed 3 bases and J shed 8 bases, with 10 bases lying between them. The CDR3 covers 13 residues. The V gene's germline CDR1 is MNHEY and CDR2 SMNVEV (reference sequence). The CDR3 DNA is TGTGCCAGCAGTTTTGTTGTGGTGGGGGAGCTGTTTTTT. The encoded protein is CASSFVVVGELFF.

The CDR3 DNA is TGTGCCTGGAGTGCGGGAGAGGGAGCTTTCTTT. It is translated as CAWSAGEGAFF. The chain couples TRBV30 to TRBJ1-1; D call uncertain. This CDR3 has 11 residues. The V end lost 1 base, the J end lost 10 bases, and 10 bases lay between the germline ends. CDR1 is GTSNPN and CDR2 is SVGIG in the germline V gene (reference sequence).

The chain couples TRBV28 to TRBJ1-6, with TRBD1 matching over 7 bases. Germline values: CDR1 MDHEN, CDR2 SYDVKM. The CDR3 is made up of 19 amino acids. V trimming: 5 bases; J trimming: 0 bases; junction bases outside the gene matches: 13. CDR3 amino acids: CASSTPLGTASSYNSPLHF. Here the CDR3 DNA reads TGTGCCAGCAGTACTCCCCTTGGGACAGCAAGCTCCTATAATTCACCCCTCCACTTT.

This clone was counted between two and nine times. The same CDR3 arises from other DNA sequences in this sample as well. The chain joins TRBV19 to TRBJ2-1; 7 bases are shared with TRBD1. This CDR3 region has 15 residues. Trimming took 5 bases from V and 0 from J; bases not matched to a gene: 4. Per germline, CDR1 LNHDA and CDR2 SQIVND (reference sequence). CDR3 in DNA: TGTGCCAGTAGTCCGACAGGGAGCTCCTACAATGAGCAGTTCTTC. This encodes CASSPTGSSYNEQFF.

The chain couples TRBV5-1 to TRBJ1-2, with a possible D match to TRBD1 (6 bases). CDR1 and CDR2 from the germline V gene are SGHRS and YFSETQ. This CDR3 comprises 12 residues. V was pared by 6 bases and J by 6 bases, with 12 bases between. CDR3 amino acids: CASKGGGHGYTF. The DNA of the CDR3 is TGCGCCAGCAAAGGCGGGGGCCATGGCTACACCTTC.

The sample holds one count of this clone. The chain combines TRBV6-5 with TRBJ1-1; D is undetermined. V was trimmed by 7 bases and J by 7 bases, leaving 19 bases between them. Germline V gene lookup returns CDR1 MNHEY and CDR2 SVGAGI. The CDR3 has 14 residues. The chain's CDR3 is CASNNLFEAGEAFF. Here the CDR3 DNA reads TGTGCCAGCAACAATCTCTTCGAGGCGGGTGAAGCTTTCTTT.

The rearrangement uses TRBV5-6 and TRBJ2-5; D is unresolved. CDR3 length: 13 amino acids. V was trimmed by 0 bases and J by 5 bases, leaving 8 bases between them. The germline V gene has CDR1 SGHDT and CDR2 YYEEEE. This CDR3 is CASSLVGKETQYF. CDR3 DNA sequence: TGTGCCAGCAGCTTGGTTGGGAAGGAGACCCAGTACTTC.

J is TRBJ1-5 and V is TRBV19; 8 bases fit TRBD1. The CDR3 contains 14 residues. V lost 11 bases and J lost 0; bases outside the gene matches: 6. Germline V gene lookup returns CDR1 LNHDA and CDR2 SQIVND (reference sequence). CDR3 bases: TGTGCCGTGCAGGGGGCTAATAGCAATCAGCCCCAGCATTTT. Its translation: CAVQGANSNQPQHF.

The V call is TRBV11-2, the J call TRBJ1-4; 7 nucleotides align to TRBD1. This CDR3 has 14 residues. Germline CDR1 and CDR2: SGHAT and FQNNGV. Germline trimming cut 5 bases from V and 7 bases from J; bases unmatched to any gene: 7. CDR3 nucleotides: TGTGCCAGCAGCGGACAGGTGGGAAGTGAAAAACTGTTTTTT. Translation gives CASSGQVGSEKLFF.